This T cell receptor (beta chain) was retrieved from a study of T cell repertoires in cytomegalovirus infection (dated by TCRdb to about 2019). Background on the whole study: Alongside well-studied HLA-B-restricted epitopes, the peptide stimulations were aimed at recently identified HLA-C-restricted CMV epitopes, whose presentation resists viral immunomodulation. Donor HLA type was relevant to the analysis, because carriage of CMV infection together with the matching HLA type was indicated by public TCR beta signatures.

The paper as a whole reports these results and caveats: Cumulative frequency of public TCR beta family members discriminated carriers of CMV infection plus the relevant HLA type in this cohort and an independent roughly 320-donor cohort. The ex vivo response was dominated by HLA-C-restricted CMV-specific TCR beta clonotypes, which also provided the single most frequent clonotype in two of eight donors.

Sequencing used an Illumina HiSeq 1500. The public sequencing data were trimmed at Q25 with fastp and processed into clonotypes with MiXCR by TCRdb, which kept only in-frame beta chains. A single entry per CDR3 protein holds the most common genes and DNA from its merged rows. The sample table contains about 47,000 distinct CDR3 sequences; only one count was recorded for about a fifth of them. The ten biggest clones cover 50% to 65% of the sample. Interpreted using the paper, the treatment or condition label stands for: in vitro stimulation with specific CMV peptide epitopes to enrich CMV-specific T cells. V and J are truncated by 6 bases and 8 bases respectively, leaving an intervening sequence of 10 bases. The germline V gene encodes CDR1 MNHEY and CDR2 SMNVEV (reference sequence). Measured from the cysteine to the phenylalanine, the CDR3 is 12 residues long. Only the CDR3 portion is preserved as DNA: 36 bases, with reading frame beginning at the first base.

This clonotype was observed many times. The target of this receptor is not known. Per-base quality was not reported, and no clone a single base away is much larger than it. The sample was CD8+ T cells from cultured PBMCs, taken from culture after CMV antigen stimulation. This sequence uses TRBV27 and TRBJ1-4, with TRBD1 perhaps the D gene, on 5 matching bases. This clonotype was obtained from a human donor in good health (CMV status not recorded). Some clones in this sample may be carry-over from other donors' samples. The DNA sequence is TGTGCCAGCAGCCTCGGGGGGGAAAAACTGTTTTTT. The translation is CASSLGGEKLFF.